The text below deals with one T cell receptor beta chain. The sample originates from a study of spatial heterogeneity in lung cancer. Sample time point: sample taken at primary tumor resection. Whole RNA from tumor, nontumor lung or frozen PBMC was sequenced unsorted. TCRdb independently ran MiXCR on the 5' RACE reads; one entry per CDR3 protein. The sample has some 52,000 distinct CDR3 sequences, under 7.5% seen once. Germline V gives CDR1 SGHRS, CDR2 YFSETQ. The germline V and J ends were trimmed by 4 bases and 3 bases, with 18 bases remaining between them. This CDR3 spans 16 amino acids. This rearrangement joins TRBV5-1 to TRBJ2-3; a weak D match, TRBD1 (5 bases). Here the sequenced sample was PBMCs, taken at surgery. The origin of this receptor is a female donor with early-stage non-small cell lung cancer. The CDR3 DNA is TGCGCCAGCAGCCCTCAGGGCGCGGCCGTTACAGATACGCAGTATTTT. Translation gives CASSPQGAAVTDTQYF. Full variable domain (remainder filled in from reference TRBV5-1 and TRBJ2-3): KAGVTQTPRYLIKTRGQQVTLSCSPISGHRSVSWYQQTPGQGLQFLFEYFSETQRNKGNFPGRFSGRQFSNSRSEMNVSTLELGDSALYLCASSPQGAAVTDTQYFGPGTRLTVL.